The 29 T cell receptor beta chains below all came from one sample that was sequenced in a study of blood T cell repertoires in COVID-19. Sequencing was performed with immunoSEQ multiplex PCR; in TCRdb, only in-frame clones are kept and a portion is missing. The sample consists of about 120,000 clones, around nine tenths of them appearing once. The sequenced material came from peripheral blood. The source is a woman aged 50 to 60 with acute or convalescent COVID-19.

This clone was picked up one time. The J gene is TRBJ2-5, the V gene TRBV4-3; 7 nucleotides align to TRBD1. J gave up 4 bases and V 2 bases, and 4 bases lay outside the gene matches. The CDR3 has 14 amino acids. CDR1 and CDR2 (germline): LGHNA, YSLEER. The CDR3, as DNA: TGCGCCAGCAGCCAACGGACAGGCGGAGAGACCCAGTACTTC. Translated, it gives CASSQRTGGETQYF.

About this clone itself: Other DNA sequences in this sample translate to the same CDR3. The chain has TRBV5-4 and TRBJ1-1; no reliable D call. V dropped 2 bases and J dropped 1 base, with 6 bases sitting between them. Germline values: CDR1 SGHNT, CDR2 YYREEE (reference sequence). The CDR3 loop spans 13 amino acids. The CDR3 DNA sequence: TGTGCCAGCAGCTTCGGGAGGAACACTGAAGCTTTCTTT. Translation gives CASSFGRNTEAFF. Full variable domain (remainder filled in from reference TRBV5-4 and TRBJ1-1): ETGVTQSPTHLIKTRGQQVTLRCSSQSGHNTVSWYQQALGQGPQFIFQYYREEENGRGNFPPRFSGLQFPNYSSELNVNALELDDSALYLCASSFGRNTEAFFGQGTRLTVV.

Of note for this clone: The DNA is omitted, as the CDR3 cannot be located on it reliably, and the CDR3 follows TCRdb's listing. The V call is TRBV1, the J call TRBJ1-2; the listed D gene, TRBD1, was not tested against the DNA. TRBV1 counts as a pseudogene. The CDR3 length is 14 residues, termini included. CDR3 residues: CTSSPVAGGNGYTF.

J is TRBJ1-4 and V is TRBV4-1, with D perhaps TRBD1 (5 bases). CDR1 and CDR2 (germline): MGHRA, YSYEKL. The CDR3 has 15 residues. V was shortened by 0 bases and J by 2 bases, with 7 bases between the two germline ends. This chain's CDR3 is CASSQDGGTNEKLFF. DNA of the CDR3: TGCGCCAGCAGCCAAGATGGGGGGACTAATGAAAAACTGTTTTTT.

The chain links TRBV24-1 to TRBJ2-1; 8 bases map to TRBD2. The CDR3 covers 17 residues. Germline CDR1 and CDR2: KGHDR and SFDVKD. The V and J ends lost 2 bases and 0 bases, in that order; junction bases with no gene match: 5. CDR3 protein: CATSDSRGGSSYNEQFF. In nucleotides, the CDR3 is TGTGCCACCAGTGATTCCCGGGGGGGGAGCTCCTACAATGAGCAGTTCTTC.

This clone was recorded once. This sequence joins TRBV7-2 and TRBJ2-2, with 8 nucleotides matching TRBD1. Looked up from germline, CDR1 is SGHTA and CDR2 is FQGNSA. The V gene end was trimmed by 5 bases and the J gene end by 5 bases; junction bases not matched to a gene: 7. CDR3 length equals 15 residues. In DNA form, the CDR3 reads TGTGCCAGCAGCCCACAGGGGGAGGCTACCGGGGAGCTGTTTTTT. Translating it yields CASSPQGEATGELFF.

V gene TRBV19 combines with J gene TRBJ1-6, with a weak D call TRBD1 (6 bases). The CDR3 has 12 amino acids. Germline assignment: CDR1 LNHDA and CDR2 SQIVND (reference sequence). Trimming took 9 bases from V and 4 from J, leaving 7 bases between them. The CDR3 coding sequence is TGTGCCAGCAGGGGTTATAATTCACCCCTCCACTTT. This translates into CASRGYNSPLHF.

The V call is TRBV5-1, the J call TRBJ2-3; TRBD2 matches 8 bases. The CDR3 runs to 15 residues. After removal of 3 bases from V and 2 bases from J, the junction contained 5 bases not matched to a gene. Germline assignment: CDR1 SGHRS and CDR2 YFSETQ. As DNA, the CDR3 is TGCGCCAGCAGCTCCCAGCGGGGGACCACAGATACGCAGTATTTT. This encodes CASSSQRGTTDTQYF.

This chain joins TRBV11-3 and TRBJ1-1, with no clear D. The CDR3 runs to 13 residues. Germline-derived CDR1 and CDR2 are SGHNT and YENEEA. V shed 2 bases and J shed 4 bases, with 8 bases lying between them. CDR3 sequence reads: CASSLLRSTEAFF. The CDR3 DNA sequence: TGTGCCAGCAGCTTATTGAGGTCCACTGAAGCTTTCTTT.

This chain connects TRBV18 to TRBJ1-6, with TRBD1 as a possible D gene (5 bases). The CDR3 runs 13 residues. Germline CDR1 is KGHSH and CDR2 is LQKENI. The V end was cut by 4 bases, the J end by 8 bases, with 9 bases between. CDR3 sequence (DNA): TGTGCCAGCTCACACAGGCTTGATTCACCCCTCCACTTT. It specifies CASSHRLDSPLHF.

The genes are TRBV9 and TRBJ2-3; D unresolved. V dropped 3 bases and J dropped 3 bases, with 8 bases sitting between them. Germline V gives CDR1 SGDLS, CDR2 YYNGEE. CDR3 size: 13 residues. CDR3 in DNA: TGTGCCAGCAGCGGCTCAGTAACAGATACGCAGTATTTT. Protein sequence: CASSGSVTDTQYF. The complete variable domain, with remaining parts taken from reference TRBV9 and TRBJ2-3, reads DSGVTQTPKHLITATGQRVTLRCSPRSGDLSVYWYQQSLDQGLQFLIQYYNGEERAKGNILERFSAQQFPDLHSELNLSSLELGDSALYFCASSGSVTDTQYFGPGTRLTVL.

J is TRBJ2-3 and V is TRBV5-4, with 9 bases aligning to TRBD1. This CDR3 has 16 residues. Unmatched junction bases numbered 15, after V lost 10 bases and J lost 3 bases. Per the germline V gene, CDR1 is SGHNT and CDR2 is YYREEE (reference sequence). In nucleotides, the CDR3 is TGTGCCCAGAGCACGGGGACAGGGAGGGGAACAGATACGCAGTATTTT. It encodes CAQSTGTGRGTDTQYF.

This sequence joins TRBV12-3 or TRBV12-4 and TRBJ2-7, with D hard to call. V was clipped by 6 bases and J by 5 bases, with 8 bases between them. The length of the CDR3 is 11 residues. The CDR3 is CASSSYDEQYF. As DNA, the CDR3 is TGTGCCAGCAGCTCCTACGACGAGCAGTACTTC.

V gene TRBV19 combines with J gene TRBJ2-1; D is uncertain. Trimming took off 2 bases at V and 0 bases at J, with 8 bases between the two ends. Per germline, CDR1 LNHDA and CDR2 SQIVND (reference sequence). The CDR3 covers 15 residues. The CDR3 coding sequence is TGTGCCAGTAGTATACCCACGAGCTCCTACAATGAGCAGTTCTTC. The encoded protein is CASSIPTSSYNEQFF.

The gene calls are TRBV7-7 and TRBJ2-4, with 12 bases identical to TRBD2. The CDR3 covers 18 residues. Germline V gives CDR1 SSHAT, CDR2 FNYEAQ (reference sequence). The ends lost 0 bases at V and 1 base at J; junction bases unmatched: 4. The CDR3 loop reads CASSLAGLAGKAKNIQYF. The CDR3 nucleotides read TGTGCCAGCAGCTTAGCCGGACTAGCGGGAAAGGCCAAAAACATTCAGTACTTC.

The V and J genes are TRBV9 and TRBJ1-2; 8 nucleotides match TRBD1. Germline V lookup: CDR1 SGDLS, CDR2 YYNGEE. V gave up 0 bases and J gave up 7 bases; unmatched junction bases: 8. This CDR3 spans 15 amino acids. The CDR3 reads CASSVDGQGAFGYTF. The CDR3 nucleotides read TGTGCCAGCAGCGTAGATGGGCAGGGGGCGTTTGGCTACACCTTC. Looking up the rest from reference TRBV9 and TRBJ1-2 gives the full variable domain: DSGVTQTPKHLITATGQRVTLRCSPRSGDLSVYWYQQSLDQGLQFLIQYYNGEERAKGNILERFSAQQFPDLHSELNLSSLELGDSALYFCASSVDGQGAFGYTFGSGTRLTVV.

The chain recombines TRBV5-6 with TRBJ1-2; 9 nucleotides agree with TRBD1. V trimming: 4 bases; J trimming: 2 bases; junction bases outside the gene matches: 6. The CDR3 sequence is 15 residues long. Per the germline V gene, CDR1 is SGHDT and CDR2 is YYEEEE. The CDR3 region has the DNA TGTGCCAGCAGCCAATCCGACAGGGGGAACTATGGCTACACCTTC. It encodes CASSQSDRGNYGYTF.

This chain connects TRBV14 to TRBJ1-1, with D uncertain. V lost 3 bases and J 3 bases, leaving 8 bases between the germline ends. The CDR3 totals 13 residues. Germline V lookup: CDR1 SGHDN, CDR2 FVKESK. The CDR3 nucleotides read TGTGCCAGCAGCCAGCTAGAGGACACTGAAGCTTTCTTT. This encodes CASSQLEDTEAFF.

The gene calls are TRBV19 and TRBJ1-4, with a tentative D call TRBD1 (5 bases). The V end was cut by 6 bases, the J end by 5 bases, with 16 bases between. The CDR3 is 15 amino acids. Germline V gives CDR1 LNHDA, CDR2 SQIVND (reference sequence). The CDR3 DNA follows: TGTGCCAGTAGCTCCCAAGGGGCGGTGAATGAAAAACTGTTTTTT. As protein: CASSSQGAVNEKLFF. The variable domain in full, completed from reference TRBV19 and TRBJ1-4, reads DGGITQSPKYLFRKEGQNVTLSCEQNLNHDAMYWYRQDPGQGLRLIYYSQIVNDFQKGDIAEGYSVSREKKESFPLTVTSAQKNPTAFYLCASSSQGAVNEKLFFGSGTQLSVL.

This clone was recorded only once. The CDR3 DNA reads as TGTGCCAGCCAGGGGGCTAGAAACACCATATATTTT. Translation: CASQGARNTIYF. The chain couples TRBV12-3 or TRBV12-4 to TRBJ1-3; 8 bases are a match to TRBD1. This CDR3 is built from 12 residues. V shed 8 bases, J shed 5 bases, and the junction held 2 bases outside the gene matches.

This clone was seen just once. CDR3 nucleotides: TGTGCCAGCAGCGGGTTGACAGGGTACAATGAGCAGTTCTTC. Protein sequence: CASSGLTGYNEQFF. The chain has TRBV9 and TRBJ2-1; 7 bases match TRBD1. The CDR3 extends over 14 amino acids. Germline CDR1 reads SGDLS; CDR2 reads YYNGEE. V was clipped by 3 bases and J by 4 bases; unmatched bases: 4. The full variable domain, with the rest looked up from reference TRBV9 and TRBJ2-1, is DSGVTQTPKHLITATGQRVTLRCSPRSGDLSVYWYQQSLDQGLQFLIQYYNGEERAKGNILERFSAQQFPDLHSELNLSSLELGDSALYFCASSGLTGYNEQFFGPGTRLTVL.

This chain uses TRBV27 with TRBJ1-2, with D perhaps matching TRBD1 (6 bases). V dropped 6 bases and J dropped 6 bases, with 17 bases sitting between them. CDR3 length: 14 residues. The germline CDR1 and CDR2 sequences are MNHEY and SMNVEV (reference sequence). CDR3 in DNA: TGTGCCAGCAGCTCCAATCGCGCAGGGGATGGCTACACCTTC. This sequence encodes CASSSNRAGDGYTF.

This clone was seen just once. The chain is built from TRBV10-1 and TRBJ1-1; TRBD1 might be the D (5 bases). This CDR3 spans 13 amino acids. CDR1 and CDR2 from the germline V gene are WNHNN and SYGVQD (reference sequence). V was shortened by 3 bases and J by 3 bases, with 8 bases between the two germline ends. The DNA of the CDR3 is TGCGCCAGCAGTGAAGCAGGGTACACTGAAGCTTTCTTT. Protein: CASSEAGYTEAFF.

This clone appeared a few times. J is TRBJ1-4 and V is TRBV9; 7 bases line up with TRBD1. This CDR3 contains 14 residues. J was trimmed by 6 bases and V by 7 bases; bases with no gene match: 9. Germline values: CDR1 SGDLS, CDR2 YYNGEE. The CDR3 spells CASGIGQVDEKLFF. The CDR3 nucleotides read TGTGCCAGCGGGATAGGACAGGTAGATGAAAAACTGTTTTTT.

The chain joins TRBV7-2 to TRBJ2-2, with 11 bases fitting TRBD2. J lost 4 bases, V lost 4 bases, and 2 bases had no gene match. Germline CDR1 and CDR2: SGHTA and FQGNSA. The CDR3 has 15 residues. CDR3 sequence (DNA): TGTGCCAGCAGCTACACTAGCGGGGGCACCGGGGAGCTGTTTTTT. This encodes CASSYTSGGTGELFF.

This chain joins TRBV10-3 and TRBJ2-2; 9 nucleotides align to TRBD1. Germline assignment: CDR1 ENHRY and CDR2 SYGVKD. The CDR3 covers 14 residues. The J segment lost 4 bases and the V segment lost 8 bases, leaving 5 bases of the junction unmatched. CDR3 amino acids: CAIARTGVTGELFF. In DNA, the CDR3 is TGTGCCATCGCCCGGACAGGGGTCACCGGGGAGCTGTTTTTT.

This clone was recorded only once. V usage is TRBV6-2 or TRBV6-3 and J usage is TRBJ1-2, with a tentative D call TRBD1 (5 bases). V shed 2 bases and J shed 5 bases, with 12 bases lying between them. Germline CDR1 reads MNHEY; CDR2 reads SVGEGT. The CDR3 spans 14 residues. The DNA of the CDR3 is TGTGCCAGCAGTTACGGGGCCGCCTTATATGGCTACACCTTC. It specifies CASSYGAALYGYTF.

CDR3 loop: CASIDRFGANYGYTF. DNA for the CDR3: TGTGCCAGTATCGACAGGTTCGGCGCTAACTATGGCTACACCTTC. The chain uses TRBV6-6 and TRBJ1-2; a weak D match, TRBD1 (6 bases). The CDR3 is made up of 15 amino acids. Trimming cost V 9 bases and J 0 bases, with 17 bases left between them. Germline values: CDR1 MNHNY, CDR2 SVGAGI (reference sequence).

CDR3 DNA: TGTGCCAGCAGCCCCCGGGTCCGAAACACTGAAGCTTTCTTT. This translates into CASSPRVRNTEAFF. The chain carries TRBV7-8 and TRBJ1-1; D not certain. The CDR3 is made up of 14 amino acids. The ends were cut back, 5 bases at V and 2 bases at J, with 12 bases in the middle. From germline, CDR1 is SGHVS and CDR2 FQNEAQ.